This TCR beta chain was retrieved from a study of blood T cell repertoires in COVID-19. Study overall: The origin of the acute and convalescent COVID-19 samples was the United States, Italy and Spain.

Authors' processing steps: Amplification of reference gene primers provided the estimated nucleated cell counts. This table comes from immunoSEQ multiplex PCR, and its TCRdb copy is limited to in-frame clones, with some not included. V and J calls and clone size are copied from that table; D and trimming were computed from the DNA. The profile shows fewer than 35,000 clones, approximately 82% of them singletons. V shed 4 bases and J shed 2 bases, with 11 bases lying between them. Germline assignment: CDR1 SGHRS and CDR2 YFSETQ. This CDR3 contains 14 residues. V is TRBV5-1 and J is TRBJ2-3, with D perhaps TRBD1 (6 bases). This sequence originates from a human donor in a cohort sampled during active COVID-19. Sample: peripheral blood. In DNA, the CDR3 is TGCGCCAGCAGCCGCGGACAGCACACAGATACGCAGTATTTT. Translating it yields CASSRGQHTDTQYF.